The clone carrying this T cell receptor beta chain has only a few counts. The data were taken from a study of blood T cell repertoires in COVID-19. Study information: Sample material is recorded as cDNA or gDNA derived from T cells, B-cell-depleted T cells, or PBMCs.

Enrollees, about 18 to 90 years old, lived in 24 US areas. In assigning cohorts, the study relied on participant-reported clinical history. A COVID-19 case had been met by exposed participants during the 2 weeks before study entry. Measured with immunoSEQ multiplex PCR; TCRdb has only the in-frame clones, and not every one. The sample includes roughly 240,000 clones, 83% of them seen just once. Material: PBMCs or T cells enriched from blood (not recorded which). The source is a woman aged 40 to 49 who had been exposed to COVID-19.

The CDR3 protein is CASSVAGTSDYEQYF. CDR3 DNA sequence: TGTGCCAGCAGCGTAGCAGGGACTAGTGACTACGAGCAGTACTTC. The rearrangement links TRBV9 to TRBJ2-7, with 8 bases aligning to TRBD2. V lost 0 bases and J lost 3; bases outside the gene matches: 5. Germline V gene lookup returns CDR1 SGDLS and CDR2 YYNGEE. The CDR3 runs to 15 residues.